This T cell receptor (beta chain) was retrieved from a study of post-analysis software for immune sequencing data. General study findings and limits: F measure grouped same-batch samples tightly together. Those with multiple sclerosis, the patient group, showed significantly lower normalized Chao1 diversity than controls.

A remark on this clonotype: Antigen specificity is unknown.

Sequencing libraries made from TCR beta cDNA carried unique molecular identifiers. TCRdb fed the PCR reads into MiXCR, producing one record per CDR3 protein. The sample has about 500,000 distinct CDR3 sequences, approximately 46% seen once. The sequence was collected from a girl aged 5 to 17 with multiple sclerosis. The source material was blood.

The CDR3 loop is CSASRGTNYGYTF. CDR3 in DNA: TGCAGCGCGTCCAGGGGGACCAACTATGGCTACACCTTC. The J gene is TRBJ1-2, the V gene TRBV29-1; 7 bases are a match to TRBD1. CDR1 is SQVTM, CDR2 ANQGSEA, per germline. V gave up 7 bases and J gave up 2 bases; unmatched junction bases: 7. This CDR3 is built from 13 residues.